The rows below give T cell receptor beta chains drawn from one sample of a study of cytomegalovirus exposure and HLA in healthy donors. Measured with immunoSEQ multiplex PCR; TCRdb has only the in-frame clones, and not every one. The table includes under 150,000 clones, almost 85% detected once. The sample comprised PBMCs. The receptors shown here come from a woman younger than 45 in good health and CMV-seronegative. CDR3s include the opening cysteine and the closing phenylalanine or tryptophan. Each record gives: D gene, V gene, J gene, clone size, CDR3 protein, CDR3 DNA. D genes are given only for firm matches. Where a row states a size, it is once, few, many or the class of an expanded clone; other rows omit it.

D gene: .; V gene: TRBV28; J gene: TRBJ2-1; clone size: once; CDR3 protein: CASSLSWSQVGFF; CDR3 DNA: TGTGCCAGCAGTTTAAGTTGGAGCCAAGTGGGGTTCTTC
D gene: .; V gene: TRBV23-1; J gene: TRBJ1-5; clone size: .; CDR3 protein: CASSQPPRGAARSVQPQHF; CDR3 DNA: TGCGCCAGCAGTCAACCCCCCCGTGGGGCGGCCAGGTCCGTTCAGCCCCAGCATTTT
D gene: .; V gene: TRBV6-4; J gene: TRBJ2-1; clone size: .; CDR3 protein: CASSGNRLGDQFF; CDR3 DNA: TGTGCCAGCAGTGGTAATAGACTAGGCGATCAGTTCTTC
D gene: TRBD1; V gene: TRBV19; J gene: TRBJ2-7; clone size: .; CDR3 protein: CASSTRDRLGSYEQYF; CDR3 DNA: TGTGCCAGTAGTACAAGGGACAGGCTGGGCTCCTACGAGCAGTACTTC
D gene: .; V gene: TRBV5-1; J gene: TRBJ1-2; clone size: few; CDR3 protein: CASRRNSNYGYTF; CDR3 DNA: TGCGCCAGCAGAAGAAACAGCAACTATGGCTACACCTTC
D gene: TRBD1; V gene: TRBV10-3; J gene: TRBJ1-2; clone size: .; CDR3 protein: CAATGGVNYGYTF; CDR3 DNA: TGTGCCGCCACAGGGGGCGTAAACTATGGCTACACCTTC
D gene: .; V gene: TRBV19; J gene: TRBJ1-2; clone size: .; CDR3 protein: CAAAGAPIYGYTF; CDR3 DNA: TGTGCCGCCGCTGGGGCCCCGATCTATGGCTACACCTTC
D gene: .; V gene: TRBV29-1; J gene: TRBJ1-1; clone size: .; CDR3 protein: CSVEGTRDTEAFF; CDR3 DNA: TGCAGCGTTGAGGGCACGAGGGACACTGAAGCTTTCTTT
D gene: .; V gene: TRBV5-4; J gene: TRBJ1-2; clone size: .; CDR3 protein: CASSLANSYGYTF; CDR3 DNA: TGTGCCAGCAGCTTGGCCAACAGCTATGGCTACACCTTC
D gene: .; V gene: TRBV11-2; J gene: TRBJ2-2; clone size: .; CDR3 protein: CASSLLPGITGELFF; CDR3 DNA: TGTGCCAGCAGCCTGCTACCAGGGATCACCGGGGAGCTGTTTTTT
D gene: TRBD2; V gene: TRBV28; J gene: TRBJ2-3; clone size: .; CDR3 protein: CASSLGVAGPSSTDTQYF; CDR3 DNA: TGTGCCAGCAGTTTAGGGGTAGCGGGTCCCTCTAGCACAGATACGCAGTATTTT
D gene: .; V gene: TRBV6-6; J gene: TRBJ1-5; clone size: .; CDR3 protein: CASGTGENQPQHF; CDR3 DNA: TGTGCCAGCGGAACGGGGGAGAATCAGCCCCAGCATTTT
D gene: .; V gene: TRBV5-4; J gene: TRBJ1-2; clone size: once; CDR3 protein: CASSFQDSNYGYTF; CDR3 DNA: TGTGCCAGCAGCTTCCAGGATTCTAACTATGGCTACACCTTC
D gene: .; V gene: TRBV7-3; J gene: TRBJ2-3; clone size: .; CDR3 protein: CASSQGGPHTDTQYF; CDR3 DNA: TGTGCCAGCAGCCAAGGCGGCCCCCACACAGATACGCAGTATTTT
D gene: TRBD1; V gene: TRBV19; J gene: TRBJ1-2; clone size: .; CDR3 protein: CASSGFSGQSSESYTF; CDR3 DNA: TGTGCCAGTAGTGGGTTCTCGGGACAGTCCTCCGAAAGCTACACCTTC
D gene: .; V gene: TRBV7-2; J gene: TRBJ2-1; clone size: .; CDR3 protein: CASSRPGDYNEQFF; CDR3 DNA: TGTGCCAGCAGCCGTCCAGGGGACTACAATGAGCAGTTCTTC
D gene: .; V gene: TRBV7-9; J gene: TRBJ1-1; clone size: .; CDR3 protein: CASSRMGGGDTEAFF; CDR3 DNA: TGTGCCAGCAGCCGGATGGGTGGAGGAGACACTGAAGCTTTCTTT
D gene: TRBD1; V gene: TRBV7-8; J gene: TRBJ2-7; clone size: once; CDR3 protein: CASSLKPGTGYIHEQYF; CDR3 DNA: TGTGCCAGCAGCCTCAAACCCGGGACAGGGTACATCCACGAGCAGTACTTC
D gene: TRBD1; V gene: TRBV15; J gene: TRBJ1-6; clone size: .; CDR3 protein: CATSRDSRQGRNSPLHF; CDR3 DNA: TGTGCCACCAGCAGGGATTCCCGACAGGGTCGGAATTCACCCCTCCACTTT
D gene: .; V gene: TRBV4-1; J gene: TRBJ1-3; clone size: .; CDR3 protein: CASSQDFGLSGNTIYF; CDR3 DNA: TGCGCCAGCAGCCAAGATTTTGGACTTTCGGGAAACACCATATATTTT
D gene: .; V gene: TRBV27; J gene: TRBJ2-7; clone size: .; CDR3 protein: CASSGGPSYEQYF; CDR3 DNA: TGTGCCAGCAGCGGGGGGCCCTCCTACGAGCAGTACTTC
D gene: .; V gene: TRBV18; J gene: TRBJ1-1; clone size: .; CDR3 protein: CASSQGDTEAFF; CDR3 DNA: TGTGCCAGTTCTCAGGGCGACACTGAAGCTTTCTTT
D gene: .; V gene: TRBV7-3; J gene: TRBJ1-1; clone size: .; CDR3 protein: CASSPNGVGEAFF; CDR3 DNA: TGTGCCAGCAGCCCCAACGGGGTGGGTGAAGCTTTCTTT
D gene: TRBD1; V gene: TRBV19; J gene: TRBJ1-4; clone size: .; CDR3 protein: CASSIRGRFEKLFF; CDR3 DNA: TGTGCCAGTAGTATCAGGGGGCGCTTTGAAAAACTGTTTTTT
D gene: .; V gene: TRBV18; J gene: TRBJ1-3; clone size: .; CDR3 protein: CASSLRDSGNTIYF; CDR3 DNA: TGTGCCAGCTCGCTCAGGGATTCTGGAAACACCATATATTTT
D gene: .; V gene: TRBV7-8; J gene: TRBJ1-2; clone size: .; CDR3 protein: CASSQQYGQYGYTF; CDR3 DNA: TGTGCCAGCAGCCAGCAATATGGACAGTATGGCTACACCTTC
D gene: TRBD1; V gene: TRBV5-1; J gene: TRBJ2-2; clone size: .; CDR3 protein: CASSLAQGGTGELFF; CDR3 DNA: TGCGCCAGCAGCTTGGCACAGGGGGGTACCGGGGAGCTGTTTTTT
D gene: TRBD1; V gene: TRBV28; J gene: TRBJ1-6; clone size: few; CDR3 protein: CASSLGQKNSPLHF; CDR3 DNA: TGTGCCAGCAGTCTGGGACAGAAGAATTCACCCCTCCACTTT
D gene: TRBD2; V gene: TRBV2; J gene: TRBJ2-1; clone size: .; CDR3 protein: CASSGTSGGRYNEQFF; CDR3 DNA: TGTGCCAGCTCCGGGACTAGCGGGGGGCGATACAATGAGCAGTTCTTC
D gene: .; V gene: TRBV4-1; J gene: TRBJ2-3; clone size: .; CDR3 protein: CASSGPGGTDTQYF; CDR3 DNA: TGCGCCAGCAGCGGGCCCGGGGGCACAGATACGCAGTATTTT
D gene: TRBD1; V gene: TRBV28; J gene: TRBJ2-7; clone size: .; CDR3 protein: CASSDPGTGVSEQYF; CDR3 DNA: TGTGCCAGCAGCGACCCCGGGACAGGGGTATCCGAGCAGTACTTC
D gene: .; V gene: TRBV7-8; J gene: TRBJ1-6; clone size: .; CDR3 protein: CASSLRSGSYNSPLHF; CDR3 DNA: TGTGCCAGCAGCTTACGGTCAGGGTCCTATAATTCACCCCTCCACTTT
D gene: .; V gene: TRBV6-5; J gene: TRBJ1-5; clone size: .; CDR3 protein: CASTISNQPQHF; CDR3 DNA: TGTGCCAGCACCATTAGCAATCAGCCCCAGCATTTT
D gene: .; V gene: TRBV18; J gene: TRBJ1-2; clone size: .; CDR3 protein: CASSLKDSNYGYTF; CDR3 DNA: TGTGCCAGCTCACTGAAGGACAGCAATTATGGCTACACCTTC
D gene: TRBD1; V gene: TRBV5-1; J gene: TRBJ1-2; clone size: .; CDR3 protein: CASSLSIPGQGANGYTF; CDR3 DNA: TGCGCCAGCAGCCTATCAATTCCGGGACAGGGGGCTAATGGCTACACCTTC
D gene: .; V gene: TRBV9; J gene: TRBJ1-3; clone size: .; CDR3 protein: CASSARQGTGNTIYF; CDR3 DNA: TGTGCCAGCAGCGCGAGGCAGGGGACTGGAAACACCATATATTTT
D gene: TRBD1; V gene: TRBV5-1; J gene: TRBJ1-3; clone size: once; CDR3 protein: CASSSTGPDSGNTIYF; CDR3 DNA: TGCGCCAGCAGCTCGACAGGGCCCGACTCTGGAAACACCATATATTTT
D gene: TRBD1; V gene: TRBV6-4; J gene: TRBJ2-1; clone size: .; CDR3 protein: CASSVDRANYNEQFF; CDR3 DNA: TGTGCCAGCAGTGTCGACAGGGCGAACTACAATGAGCAGTTCTTC
D gene: .; V gene: TRBV11-3; J gene: TRBJ2-3; clone size: .; CDR3 protein: CASSANREGTQYF; CDR3 DNA: TGTGCCAGCAGCGCAAACAGGGAGGGCACGCAGTATTTT
D gene: .; V gene: TRBV19; J gene: TRBJ1-2; clone size: .; CDR3 protein: CASSIDSVNYGYTF; CDR3 DNA: TGTGCCAGTAGTATCGATTCGGTTAACTATGGCTACACCTTC
D gene: .; V gene: TRBV2; J gene: TRBJ2-7; clone size: .; CDR3 protein: CASSGDSMSYEQYF; CDR3 DNA: TGTGCCAGCAGCGGGGACTCGATGAGCTACGAGCAGTACTTC
D gene: .; V gene: TRBV7-9; J gene: TRBJ1-2; clone size: .; CDR3 protein: CASSPSGTNYGYTF; CDR3 DNA: TGTGCCAGCAGCCCTTCAGGAACAAACTATGGCTACACCTTC
D gene: TRBD2; V gene: TRBV9; J gene: TRBJ2-7; clone size: .; CDR3 protein: CASAGGSGAAYEQYF; CDR3 DNA: TGTGCCAGCGCGGGGGGTTCAGGGGCCGCCTACGAGCAGTACTTC
D gene: .; V gene: TRBV7-2; J gene: TRBJ2-2; clone size: .; CDR3 protein: CASSLAVVSSNTGELFF; CDR3 DNA: TGTGCCAGCAGCTTGGCGGTGGTCAGCTCGAACACCGGGGAGCTGTTTTTT
D gene: .; V gene: TRBV6-1; J gene: TRBJ2-1; clone size: .; CDR3 protein: CASSRDTNNEQFF; CDR3 DNA: TGTGCCAGCAGCAGGGACACTAACAATGAGCAGTTCTTC
D gene: TRBD1; V gene: TRBV27; J gene: TRBJ1-6; clone size: .; CDR3 protein: CASRDRANSPLHF; CDR3 DNA: TGTGCCAGCAGGGACAGGGCTAATTCACCCCTCCACTTT
D gene: TRBD2; V gene: TRBV5-4; J gene: TRBJ2-5; clone size: .; CDR3 protein: CASSLVGGGGGLQETQYF; CDR3 DNA: TGTGCCAGCAGCTTGGTGGGAGGTGGCGGGGGGTTACAAGAGACCCAGTACTTC
D gene: TRBD1; V gene: TRBV2; J gene: TRBJ2-5; clone size: once; CDR3 protein: CASSVGRGQGETQYF; CDR3 DNA: TGTGCCAGCAGTGTGGGCAGGGGGCAGGGAGAGACCCAGTACTTC
D gene: .; V gene: TRBV13; J gene: TRBJ2-7; clone size: .; CDR3 protein: CASSLVFQGTHEQYF; CDR3 DNA: TGTGCCAGCAGCTTAGTATTCCAGGGGACCCACGAGCAGTACTTC
D gene: .; V gene: TRBV7-2; J gene: TRBJ1-2; clone size: .; CDR3 protein: CASSRLGAYGYTF; CDR3 DNA: TGTGCCAGCAGCCGCTTGGGGGCGTATGGCTACACCTTC
D gene: TRBD1; V gene: TRBV2; J gene: TRBJ2-3; clone size: many; CDR3 protein: CASRGNPDRDYTSTDTQYF; CDR3 DNA: TGTGCCAGCAGAGGCAACCCCGACAGGGATTACACTAGCACAGATACGCAGTATTTT
D gene: .; V gene: TRBV5-1; J gene: TRBJ2-5; clone size: .; CDR3 protein: CASSSQGETQYF; CDR3 DNA: TGCGCCAGCAGCTCCCAGGGGGAGACCCAGTACTTC
D gene: TRBD1; V gene: TRBV7-2; J gene: TRBJ1-3; clone size: few; CDR3 protein: CASSLAGQGNTIYF; CDR3 DNA: TGTGCCAGCAGCTTAGCGGGACAGGGAAACACCATATATTTT
D gene: .; V gene: TRBV5-6; J gene: TRBJ2-5; clone size: .; CDR3 protein: CASSYGETQYF; CDR3 DNA: TGTGCCAGCAGCTACGGAGAGACCCAGTACTTC
D gene: .; V gene: TRBV10-3; J gene: TRBJ2-7; clone size: .; CDR3 protein: CAISESSGSAYEQYF; CDR3 DNA: TGTGCCATCAGTGAGTCGTCAGGGTCCGCCTACGAGCAGTACTTC